The T cell receptor (beta chain) under discussion was sequenced for a study of blood T cell repertoires in COVID-19. Study-level background: Whether acute or convalescent, the COVID-19 samples came from the United States, Italy and Spain.

The CDR3 extends over 15 amino acids. Trimming at V came to 3 bases and at J to 0 bases, leaving 4 bases not matched to a gene. CDR1 is SGHTA and CDR2 is FQGNSA in the germline V gene. In the source study's methods: Counts of nucleated cells, estimated from reference gene primer amplification, were obtained. The method was immunoSEQ multiplex PCR; TCRdb's version includes in-frame clones alone and lacks a portion of them. V, J and clone size are taken as reported in that table, and D and trimming were inferred from the DNA itself. This sample has tens of thousands of clones, with 80% found just once.

V usage is TRBV7-2 and J usage is TRBJ1-1; 7 nucleotides line up with TRBD1. The receptor comes from a woman in her sixties or seventies with acute or convalescent COVID-19. The sample taken for sequencing was peripheral blood. The CDR3 loop is CASSLATGVNTEAFF. The CDR3 DNA reads as TGTGCCAGCAGCTTGGCAACAGGGGTGAACACTGAAGCTTTCTTT.